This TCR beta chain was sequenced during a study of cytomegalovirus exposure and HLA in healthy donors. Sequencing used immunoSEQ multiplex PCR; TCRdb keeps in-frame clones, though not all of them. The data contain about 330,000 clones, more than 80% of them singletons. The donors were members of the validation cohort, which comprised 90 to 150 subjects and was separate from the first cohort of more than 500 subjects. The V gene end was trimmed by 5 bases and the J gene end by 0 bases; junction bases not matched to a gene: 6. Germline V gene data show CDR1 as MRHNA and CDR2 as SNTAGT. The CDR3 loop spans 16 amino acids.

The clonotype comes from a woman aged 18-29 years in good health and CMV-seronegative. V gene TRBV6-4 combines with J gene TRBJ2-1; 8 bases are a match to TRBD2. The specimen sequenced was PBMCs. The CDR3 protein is CASSQLSGSSYNEQFF. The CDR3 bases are TGTGCCAGCAGTCAATTAAGCGGGAGCTCCTACAATGAGCAGTTCTTC.